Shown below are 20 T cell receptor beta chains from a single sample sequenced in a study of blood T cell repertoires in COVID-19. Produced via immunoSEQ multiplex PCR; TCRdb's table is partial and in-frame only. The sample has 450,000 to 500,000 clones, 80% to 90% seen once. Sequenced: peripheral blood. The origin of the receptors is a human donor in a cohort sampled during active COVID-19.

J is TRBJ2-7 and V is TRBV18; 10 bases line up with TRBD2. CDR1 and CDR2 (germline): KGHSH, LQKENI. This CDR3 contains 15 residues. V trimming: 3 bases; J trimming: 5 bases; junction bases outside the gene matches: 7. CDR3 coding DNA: TGTGCCAGCTCACCCCTAGCGGGAGCTTTGGACGAGCAGTACTTC. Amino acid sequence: CASSPLAGALDEQYF.

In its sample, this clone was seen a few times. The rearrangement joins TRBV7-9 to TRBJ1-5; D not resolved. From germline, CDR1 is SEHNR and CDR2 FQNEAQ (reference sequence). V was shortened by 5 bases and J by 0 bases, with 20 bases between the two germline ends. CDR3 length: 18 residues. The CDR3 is CASSPSRESTNSNQPQHF. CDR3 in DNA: TGTGCCAGCAGCCCTTCGAGGGAGAGCACCAATAGCAATCAGCCCCAGCATTTT.

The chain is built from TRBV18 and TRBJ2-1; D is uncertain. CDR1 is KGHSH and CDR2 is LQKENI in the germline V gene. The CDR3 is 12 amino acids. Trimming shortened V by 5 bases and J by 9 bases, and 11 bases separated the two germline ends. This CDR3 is CASSSGLGEQFF. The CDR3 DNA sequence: TGTGCCAGCTCATCCGGGTTGGGTGAGCAGTTCTTC.

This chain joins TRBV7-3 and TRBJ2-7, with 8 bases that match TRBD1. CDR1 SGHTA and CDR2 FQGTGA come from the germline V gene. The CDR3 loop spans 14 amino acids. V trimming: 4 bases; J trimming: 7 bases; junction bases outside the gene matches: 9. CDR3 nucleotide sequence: TGTGCCAGCAGCTCGGACAGGGTCCCCCCTGAGCAGTACTTC. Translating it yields CASSSDRVPPEQYF.

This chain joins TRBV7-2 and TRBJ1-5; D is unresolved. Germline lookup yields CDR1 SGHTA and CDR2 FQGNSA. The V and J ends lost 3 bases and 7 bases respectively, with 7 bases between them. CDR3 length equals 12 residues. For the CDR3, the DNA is TGTGCCAGCAGCTTCCACGGGCAGCCCCAGCATTTT. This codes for CASSFHGQPQHF. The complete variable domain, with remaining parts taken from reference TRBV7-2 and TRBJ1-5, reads GAGVSQSPSNKVTEKGKDVELRCDPISGHTALYWYRQSLGQGLEFLIYFQGNSAPDKSGLPSDRFSAERTGGSVSTLTIQRTQQEDSAVYLCASSFHGQPQHFGDGTRLSIL.

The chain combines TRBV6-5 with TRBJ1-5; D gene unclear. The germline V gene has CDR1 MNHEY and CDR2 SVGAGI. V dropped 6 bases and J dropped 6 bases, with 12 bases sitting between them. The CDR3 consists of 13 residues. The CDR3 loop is CASSSVEGQPQHF. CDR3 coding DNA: TGTGCCAGCAGCTCGGTGGAGGGTCAGCCCCAGCATTTT.

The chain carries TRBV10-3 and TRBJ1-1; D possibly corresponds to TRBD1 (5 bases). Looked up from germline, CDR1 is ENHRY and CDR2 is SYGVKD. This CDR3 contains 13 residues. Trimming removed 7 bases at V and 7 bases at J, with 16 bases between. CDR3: CAINGQSGGEAFF. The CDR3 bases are TGTGCCATCAACGGACAATCGGGAGGTGAAGCTTTCTTT.

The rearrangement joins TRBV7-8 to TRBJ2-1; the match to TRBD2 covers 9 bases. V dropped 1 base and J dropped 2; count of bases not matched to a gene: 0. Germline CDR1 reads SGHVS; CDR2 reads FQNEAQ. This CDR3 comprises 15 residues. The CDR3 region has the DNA TGTGCCAGCAGCTTAGGACTAGCGGCCTACAATGAGCAGTTCTTC. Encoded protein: CASSLGLAAYNEQFF. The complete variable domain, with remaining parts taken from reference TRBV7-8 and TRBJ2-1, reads GAGVSQSPRYKVAKRGQDVALRCDPISGHVSLFWYQQALGQGPEFLTYFQNEAQLDKSGLPSDRFFAERPEGSVSTLKIQRTQQEDSAVYLCASSLGLAAYNEQFFGPGTRLTVL.

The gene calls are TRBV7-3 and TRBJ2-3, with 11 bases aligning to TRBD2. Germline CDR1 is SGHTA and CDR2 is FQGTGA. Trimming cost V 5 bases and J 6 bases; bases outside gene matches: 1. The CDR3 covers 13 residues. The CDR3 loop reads CASSRTSGDTQYF. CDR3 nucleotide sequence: TGTGCCAGCAGCCGGACTAGCGGGGATACGCAGTATTTT.

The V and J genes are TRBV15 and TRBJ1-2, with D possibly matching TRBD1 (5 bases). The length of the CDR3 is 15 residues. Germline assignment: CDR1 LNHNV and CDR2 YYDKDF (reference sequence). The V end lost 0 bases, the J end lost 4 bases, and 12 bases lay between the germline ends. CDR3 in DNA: TGTGCCACCAGCAGAGATCAGTCAGGGCTCTATGGCTACACCTTC. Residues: CATSRDQSGLYGYTF.

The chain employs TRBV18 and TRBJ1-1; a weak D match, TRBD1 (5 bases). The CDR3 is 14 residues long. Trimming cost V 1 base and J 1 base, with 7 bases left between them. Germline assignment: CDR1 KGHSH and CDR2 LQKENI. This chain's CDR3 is CASSPRGGNTEAFF. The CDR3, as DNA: TGTGCCAGCTCACCACGGGGGGGGAACACTGAAGCTTTCTTT.

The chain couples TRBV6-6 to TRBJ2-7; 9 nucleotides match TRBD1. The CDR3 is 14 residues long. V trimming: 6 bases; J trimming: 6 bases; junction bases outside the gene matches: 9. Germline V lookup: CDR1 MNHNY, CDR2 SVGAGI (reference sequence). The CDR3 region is CASRDRGLPGEQYF. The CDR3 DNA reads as TGTGCCAGCAGGGACAGGGGCCTCCCTGGCGAGCAGTACTTC.

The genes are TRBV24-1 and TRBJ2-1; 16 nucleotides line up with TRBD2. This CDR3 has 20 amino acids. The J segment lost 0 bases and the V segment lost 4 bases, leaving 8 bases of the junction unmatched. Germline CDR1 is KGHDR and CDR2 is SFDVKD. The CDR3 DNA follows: TGTGCCACCAGTGACCCAGGGACTAGCGGGAGGGCCAACTCCTACAATGAGCAGTTCTTC. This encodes CATSDPGTSGRANSYNEQFF.

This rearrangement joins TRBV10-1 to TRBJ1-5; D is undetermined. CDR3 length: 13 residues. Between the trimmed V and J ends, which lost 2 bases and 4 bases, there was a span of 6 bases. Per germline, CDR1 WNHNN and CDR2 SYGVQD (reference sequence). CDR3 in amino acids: CASSEAANQPQHF. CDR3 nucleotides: TGCGCCAGCAGTGAGGCAGCGAATCAGCCCCAGCATTTT.

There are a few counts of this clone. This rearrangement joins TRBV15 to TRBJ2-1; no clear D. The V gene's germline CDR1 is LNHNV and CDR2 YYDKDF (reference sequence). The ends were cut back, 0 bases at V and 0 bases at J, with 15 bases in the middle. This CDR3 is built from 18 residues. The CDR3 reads CATSRDWPGSNSYNEQFF. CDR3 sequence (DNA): TGTGCCACCAGCAGAGATTGGCCCGGGTCGAACTCCTACAATGAGCAGTTCTTC.

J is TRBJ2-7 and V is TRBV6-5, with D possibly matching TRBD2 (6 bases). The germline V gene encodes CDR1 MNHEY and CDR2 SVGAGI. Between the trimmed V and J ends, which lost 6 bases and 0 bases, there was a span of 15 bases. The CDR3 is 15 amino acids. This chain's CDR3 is CASRPTRGSSYEQYF. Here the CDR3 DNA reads TGTGCCAGCAGACCCACCCGGGGGAGCTCCTACGAGCAGTACTTC.

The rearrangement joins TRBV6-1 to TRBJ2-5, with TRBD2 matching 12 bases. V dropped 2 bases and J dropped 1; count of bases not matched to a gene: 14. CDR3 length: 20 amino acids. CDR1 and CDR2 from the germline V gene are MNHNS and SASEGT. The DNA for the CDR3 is TGTGCCAGCAGTGAACCACTAGCAAGCCTAGCGGGAGGGTTCCAAGAGACCCAGTACTTC. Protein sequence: CASSEPLASLAGGFQETQYF.

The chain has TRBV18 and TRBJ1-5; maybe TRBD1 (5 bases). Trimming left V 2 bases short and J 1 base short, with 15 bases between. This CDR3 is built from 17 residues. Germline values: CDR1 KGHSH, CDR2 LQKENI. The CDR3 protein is CASSPSAAGKSNQPQHF. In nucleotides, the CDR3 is TGTGCCAGCTCACCATCGGCGGCAGGGAAAAGCAATCAGCCCCAGCATTTT. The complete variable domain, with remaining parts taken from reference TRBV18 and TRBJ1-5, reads NAGVMQNPRHLVRRRGQEARLRCSPMKGHSHVYWYRQLPEEGLKFMVYLQKENIIDESGMPKERFSAEFPKEGPSILRIQQVVRGDSAAYFCASSPSAAGKSNQPQHFGDGTRLSIL.

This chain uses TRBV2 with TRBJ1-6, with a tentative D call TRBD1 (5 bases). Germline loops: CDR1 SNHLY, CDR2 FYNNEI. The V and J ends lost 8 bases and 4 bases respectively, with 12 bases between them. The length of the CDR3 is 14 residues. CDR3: CASLATGYNSPLHF. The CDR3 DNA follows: TGTGCCAGCCTTGCCACAGGTTATAATTCACCCCTCCACTTT.

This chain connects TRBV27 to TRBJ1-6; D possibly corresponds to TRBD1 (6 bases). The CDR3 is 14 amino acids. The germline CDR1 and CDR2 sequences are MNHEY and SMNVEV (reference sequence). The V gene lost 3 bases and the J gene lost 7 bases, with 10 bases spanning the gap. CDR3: CASSFRQENSPLHF. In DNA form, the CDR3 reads TGTGCCAGCAGTTTCAGACAGGAGAATTCACCCCTCCACTTT.